Reported below is one T cell receptor (beta chain). The antigen is unknown. The template, 500 ng total RNA, yielded TCR beta cDNA made with a constant-region primer. Three rounds of nested multiplex PCR with slightly modified ARM-PCR produced TCR beta libraries. Investigators reported that the first two PCR rounds, at around 11 cycles each, used TRBV1-TRBV30 forward primers with a C-beta reverse primer. TCRdb reprocessed the multiplex PCR reads with MiXCR, giving one entry per CDR3 protein. The table records about 120,000 distinct CDR3 sequences, approximately 70% of them present only once. These data are taken from a study of tumor-infiltrating lymphocytes in primary liver carcinoma. Regarding the study as a whole: Lower overlap was observed for tumor-adjacent and tumor-blood pairs relative to tumor region pairs.

It was from roughly 20-30 mg of unsorted bulk tissue that RNA and DNA were co-extracted. CDR3 length: 15 residues. With V trimmed by 1 base and J by 3 bases, 2 bases remained unmatched. The germline gives CDR1 SGHNT, CDR2 YYREEE (reference sequence). The rearrangement links TRBV5-4 to TRBJ2-3; 10 nucleotides match TRBD2. The source of this sequence is a woman aged 55-70 years with primary liver carcinoma and hepatitis B virus infection. Sequenced input: liver tumor tissue from sampling region 1. Regarding subset: tumor region T1, superior pole. The CDR3 coding sequence is TGTGCCAGCAGCTTGAGCGGGAGGGGGACAGATACGCAGTATTTT. Encoded protein: CASSLSGRGTDTQYF.